This TCR beta chain was obtained from a study of control samples from healthy donors and cancer patients. The germline V gene has CDR1 MNHEY and CDR2 SVGAGI. The CDR3 is made up of 14 amino acids. The trim removed 6 bases at V and 7 bases at J, leaving 6 bases unmatched. TCRdb keeps only in-frame clones here, not all; method: immunoSEQ multiplex PCR. The repertoire holds 91,000 or so clones, with approximately 93% as singletons. This chain joins TRBV6-5 and TRBJ1-6; the match to TRBD1 covers 7 bases. Sample: blood. The source of this sequence is a woman in her thirties in good health. The CDR3 spells CASRRTGRNSPLHF. CDR3 nucleotides: TGTGCCAGCAGGAGGACAGGACGAAATTCACCCCTCCACTTT.